The 8 T cell receptor beta chains in this list originate from one sample, sequenced in a study of OX40 agonist ivuxolimab in advanced cancers. Measured with immunoSEQ multiplex PCR; TCRdb has only the in-frame clones, and not every one. The sample shows tens of thousands of clones, about 85% of them seen only once. This specimen was CD4+ or CD8+ T cells sorted from blood, taken in a trial of the OX40 agonist ivuxolimab. These receptors came from an adult with an advanced solid tumor such as melanoma, head and neck, liver or kidney cancer.

The J gene is TRBJ2-1, the V gene TRBV4-1; D is unresolved. This CDR3 has 11 amino acids. The ends were cut back, 1 base at V and 7 bases at J, with 2 bases in the middle. Germline CDR1 is MGHRA and CDR2 is YSYEKL. Here the CDR3 DNA reads TGCGCCAGCAGCCAAGGTAATGAGCAGTTCTTC. The encoded protein is CASSQGNEQFF.

The rearrangement links TRBV29-1 to TRBJ1-1; a weak D match, TRBD1 (6 bases). CDR1 is SQVTM, CDR2 ANQGSEA, per germline. V was shortened by 1 base and J by 5 bases, with 11 bases between the two germline ends. The CDR3 totals 13 residues. As DNA, the CDR3 is TGCAGCGTTGAAGTTGGGGGGGCTACTGAAGCTTTCTTT. It encodes CSVEVGGATEAFF.

The chain couples TRBV7-9 to TRBJ2-7; 7 bases line up with TRBD1. The germline V gene encodes CDR1 SEHNR and CDR2 FQNEAQ (reference sequence). V lost 5 bases and J lost 0; bases outside the gene matches: 7. The CDR3 loop spans 15 amino acids. In DNA form, the CDR3 reads TGTGCCAGCAGCGGGGGACAGCGATCCTCCTACGAGCAGTACTTC. Translation: CASSGGQRSSYEQYF.

The sample holds a few counts of this clone. This sequence joins TRBV4-3 and TRBJ1-5, with TRBD1 matching over 10 bases. This CDR3 comprises 16 residues. Trimming at V came to 0 bases and at J to 6 bases, leaving 5 bases not matched to a gene. Germline assignment: CDR1 LGHNA and CDR2 YSLEER. This CDR3 reads CASSQDFGQGVQPQHF. The CDR3 DNA is TGCGCCAGCAGCCAAGATTTCGGACAGGGGGTTCAGCCCCAGCATTTT.

This chain connects TRBV7-9 to TRBJ2-1; D may be TRBD2 (5 bases). The CDR3 contains 12 residues. The germline gives CDR1 SEHNR, CDR2 FQNEAQ (reference sequence). With 4 bases removed from V and 7 bases from J, the gap between germline ends came to 8 bases. CDR3 nucleotides: TGTGCCAGCAGCTCGACGGGGAATGAGCAGTTCTTC. Translation gives CASSSTGNEQFF.

The chain carries TRBV9 and TRBJ2-3; no clear D. The CDR3 runs 17 residues. Germline assignment: CDR1 SGDLS and CDR2 YYNGEE. Trimming pared 4 bases from V and 4 bases from J, leaving 22 bases between. CDR3 residues: CASSHPLRAVGSDTQYF. Here the CDR3 DNA reads TGTGCCAGCAGCCACCCTCTTAGGGCGGTGGGGTCAGATACGCAGTATTTT.

CDR3 sequence: CASKGGVDTEAFF. The CDR3 DNA follows: TGTGCCAGCAAAGGGGGCGTGGACACTGAAGCTTTCTTT. The rearrangement uses TRBV6-5 and TRBJ1-1; 7 bases line up with TRBD1. This CDR3 comprises 13 residues. Germline CDR1 and CDR2: MNHEY and SVGAGI. V lost 7 bases to trimming and J lost 3 bases; unmatched junction nucleotides: 5.

The gene calls are TRBV4-1 and TRBJ1-2; D possibly corresponds to TRBD1 (6 bases). This CDR3 contains 15 residues. The ends were cut back, 3 bases at V and 0 bases at J, with 11 bases in the middle. In germline, CDR1 is MGHRA, CDR2 YSYEKL. DNA for the CDR3: TGCGCCAGCAGCCAGAACAGGGAATCTAACTATGGCTACACCTTC. Amino acids: CASSQNRESNYGYTF.